This is a list of T cell receptor beta chains from one sample in a study of blood T cell repertoires in COVID-19. The repertoire was sequenced with immunoSEQ multiplex PCR; TCRdb's copy has only in-frame clones and lacks some. The repertoire consists of approximately 170,000 clones, with 89% occurring once and the leading ten covering around 0.77%. The sequenced sample was PBMCs or T cells enriched from blood (not recorded which). These receptors originate from a woman aged 18-29 years who had recovered from COVID-19. Each CDR3 is given with its conserved first and last residue. Fields, in order: V gene, D gene, clone size, J gene, CDR3 DNA, CDR3 protein. A D gene is named only where the DNA matches it firmly. Size tells how often a clone was seen (once, few, many) or the class of an expanded clone, and some rows leave it out.

TRBV5-1,.,.,TRBJ2-5,TGCGCCAGCAGCTTGGCAGGGGAGGGTGTTGAGACCCAGTACTTC,CASSLAGEGVETQYF
TRBV18,.,.,TRBJ2-4,TGTGCCAGCTCACCCACACCCTCTACCCCAGGGTCCAAAAACATTCAGTACTTC,CASSPTPSTPGSKNIQYF
TRBV19,.,.,TRBJ2-7,TGTGCCAGTATCCGCGAGCAGTACTTC,CASIREQYF
TRBV5-4,TRBD2,.,TRBJ2-3,TGTGCCAGCAGCCGCCTTGGAGCGGGAGTCGCAGATACGCAGTATTTT,CASSRLGAGVADTQYF
TRBV5-5,TRBD1,.,TRBJ1-6,TGTGCCAGCAGCTTGAAAGGACAGGGTAATTCACCCCTCCACTTT,CASSLKGQGNSPLHF
TRBV9,TRBD1,.,TRBJ2-1,TGTGCCAGCAGCGACATCCATGGGACAGGGACTCTGTTCTTC,CASSDIHGTGTLFF
TRBV7-9,TRBD2,once,TRBJ2-1,TGTGCCAGCAGCTTATTGACCAGCGGGAGTGGCAATGAGCAGTTCTTC,CASSLLTSGSGNEQFF
TRBV29-1,.,.,TRBJ1-1,TGCAGCGTGGTTCGCGGCCCGGGTGAAGCTTTCTTT,CSVVRGPGEAFF
TRBV30,TRBD2,.,TRBJ2-3,TGTGCCTGGAGTCGGGGCGGGAGGAGCGATACGCAGTATTTT,CAWSRGGRSDTQYF
TRBV27,TRBD2,.,TRBJ2-7,TGTGCCAGCAGCACTATACCGGGACTAGCGGTAAACTACGAGCAGTACTTC,CASSTIPGLAVNYEQYF
TRBV18,.,.,TRBJ2-7,TGTGCCAGCTCACCGAGATCGCTACCCGAGGGCGAGCAGTACTTC,CASSPRSLPEGEQYF
TRBV3-1/TRBV3-2,.,.,TRBJ1-3,TGTGCCAGCAGCCAAGGGCAGGGCTACTCTGGAAACACCATATATTTT,CASSQGQGYSGNTIYF
TRBV28,TRBD1,.,TRBJ1-3,TGTGCCAGCAGTCTGCGGGTTCGACAGGGGGGGAACACCATATATTTT,CASSLRVRQGGNTIYF
TRBV27,.,.,TRBJ2-7,TGTGCCAGCAGTTTAGGCGGAGGGAGCGAGCAGTACTTC,CASSLGGGSEQYF
TRBV19,.,.,TRBJ2-1,TGTGCCAGCTCCCAGTTCAATGAGCAGTTCTTC,CASSQFNEQFF
TRBV5-8,.,.,TRBJ2-7,TGTGCCAGCAGCTTCCTAAGTAGTCCCTCCTACGAGCAGTACTTC,CASSFLSSPSYEQYF
TRBV9,TRBD1,few,TRBJ1-2,TGTGCCAGCAGCCAGAACAGGGGCAGGGGCTACACCTTC,CASSQNRGRGYTF
TRBV6-8,.,.,TRBJ2-7,TGTGCCAGCAGCCATACCCGGGTGGAGCAGTACTTC,CASSHTRVEQYF
TRBV28,.,.,TRBJ1-2,TGTGCCAGCAGCCAATACGGGGGTCTGGACACCTTC,CASSQYGGLDTF
TRBV6-2/TRBV6-3,TRBD1,.,TRBJ1-5,TGTGCCAGCAGTTTGACAGGGCGGCAGCCCCAGCATTTT,CASSLTGRQPQHF
TRBV19,.,.,TRBJ1-5,TGTGCCAGTAGTACCCAGTTTCGGGGTTATAGCAATCAGCCCCAGCATTTT,CASSTQFRGYSNQPQHF
TRBV10-3,TRBD1,.,TRBJ2-5,TGTGCCATCAGTAAGGACAGGGGAGGAGGAGAGACCCAGTACTTC,CAISKDRGGGETQYF
TRBV13,.,.,TRBJ1-1,TGTGCCAGCAGCTTAGGCAGGGTCACTGAAGCTTTCTTT,CASSLGRVTEAFF
TRBV12-5,TRBD2,once,TRBJ2-1,TGTGCTAGTGCGCCGGAGGCGGGAGTCAACAATGAGCAGTTCTTC,CASAPEAGVNNEQFF
TRBV28,TRBD1,.,TRBJ2-7,TGTGCCAGCAGACAAGGGACAGTTATCCACGAGCAGTACTTC,CASRQGTVIHEQYF
TRBV30,.,.,TRBJ1-1,TGTGCCTGGAGTTTGGGTGAACAGACTGAAGCTTTCTTT,CAWSLGEQTEAFF
TRBV28,.,.,TRBJ1-2,TGTGCCAGCAGTTTTAGCACTTATGGCTACACCTTC,CASSFSTYGYTF
TRBV3-1/TRBV3-2,.,.,TRBJ2-7,TGTGCCAGCAGCCAAGTTGGGAGGTCTGGCGAGCAGTACTTC,CASSQVGRSGEQYF
TRBV28,.,.,TRBJ2-1,TGTGCCAGCACGCCTCGTCATGCTACTACCTACAATGAGCAGTTCTTC,CASTPRHATTYNEQFF
TRBV28,.,few,TRBJ1-1,TGTGCCAGCAGTTTTCCCGGAGCTACGGACAGTGGTGAAGCTTTCTTT,CASSFPGATDSGEAFF
TRBV7-6,TRBD2,.,TRBJ2-2,TGTGCCAGCAGCTCGAGAAGGACTAGTATTCCCGGGGAGCTGTTTTTT,CASSSRRTSIPGELFF
TRBV25-1,TRBD2,many,TRBJ2-2,TGTGCCAGCAGTGGGAAACTAGCGGGGGACAGCACCGGGGAGCTGTTTTTT,CASSGKLAGDSTGELFF
TRBV7-2,.,.,TRBJ1-2,TGTGCCAGCAGCTTAGACGCGGGCTATGGCTACACCTTC,CASSLDAGYGYTF
TRBV27,.,.,TRBJ1-5,TGTGCCAGCAGTGCGTCCCCGGGGAGCAATCAGCCCCAGCATTTT,CASSASPGSNQPQHF
TRBV3-1/TRBV3-2,.,.,TRBJ2-7,TGTGCCAGCAGCCGAAGGGGGGGCCCGCACTTC,CASSRRGGPHF
TRBV7-3,TRBD2,.,TRBJ2-3,TGTGCCAGCAGCCGACCTCTAGCGGGAGGAGGAGATACGCAGTATTTT,CASSRPLAGGGDTQYF
TRBV7-3,.,once,TRBJ1-1,TGTGCCAGCAGCTCGACTCTGAACACTGAAGCTTTCTTT,CASSSTLNTEAFF
TRBV1,.,.,TRBJ1-2,TGCACCAGCAGCCTGCGACAGAACTTAGATGGCTACACCTTC,CTSSLRQNLDGYTF
TRBV5-1,.,.,TRBJ1-2,TGCGCCAGCAGCCTTGGACAGTTCTATGGCTACACCTTC,CASSLGQFYGYTF
TRBV5-5,TRBD1,once,TRBJ2-2,TGTGCCAGCAGCTTGAGACAGGGGAGAACCGGGGAGCTGTTTTTT,CASSLRQGRTGELFF
TRBV9,TRBD2,.,TRBJ2-1,TGTGCCAGCAGCTCTGCGGGAGGTACCGACCAGTTCTTC,CASSSAGGTDQFF
TRBV29-1,.,.,TRBJ1-1,TGCAGCGCCGGGGGGGACACTGAAGCTTTCTTT,CSAGGDTEAFF
TRBV5-1,.,.,TRBJ2-1,TGCGCCAGCAGCCCCGAGAGGGGGTCCTACAATGAGCAGTTCTTC,CASSPERGSYNEQFF
TRBV28,.,.,TRBJ1-4,TGTGCCAGCAGTTTCCTCGGACAGTCTAATGAAAAACTGTTTTTT,CASSFLGQSNEKLFF
TRBV4-2,TRBD2,.,TRBJ2-1,TGTGCCAGCAGCCAGGGACTAGCCCGTTTGTCCGGGGGCAATGAGCAGTTCTTC,CASSQGLARLSGGNEQFF
TRBV27,.,once,TRBJ2-1,TGTGCCAGCAGTTTATCGGGCCGGGAGCAGTTCTTC,CASSLSGREQFF
TRBV9,.,.,TRBJ1-2,TGTGCCAGCAGCCCACCGGCAGGGAAGTATGGCTACACCTTC,CASSPPAGKYGYTF
TRBV3-1/TRBV3-2,.,.,TRBJ1-2,TGTGCCAGCGCTTGGTCTGCTGAGTATGGCTACACCTTC,CASAWSAEYGYTF